What follows are 5 T cell receptor beta chains derived from one specimen sequenced in a study of T cell repertoires in aging, cancer and after chemotherapy. The template was genomic DNA from peripheral blood, not RNA. TRB rearrangements spanning V, D and J were amplified using mixed TRB-A/B primers. TCRdb reprocessed the multiplex PCR reads via MiXCR and lists one record per CDR3 protein. The sample lists about 920 distinct CDR3 sequences; roughly a quarter were seen once. The sequencing sample was made of blood. The receptors were gathered from a human donor with a solid tumor.

The V gene is TRBV18, the J gene TRBJ1-5; D unresolved. Trimming took 2 bases from V and 5 from J, leaving 7 bases between them. The CDR3 covers 13 residues. Germline V gene data show CDR1 as KGHSH and CDR2 as LQKENI. In DNA, the CDR3 is TGTGCCAGCTCACCAAGCCCGGATCAGCCCCAGCATTTT. Translating it yields CASSPSPDQPQHF.

Of note for this clonotype: At one end, the junction sequence differs from germline, possibly due to a read error. The CDR3 sequence: CSAKEEPEREQYF. The CDR3 region has the DNA TGCAGTGCTAAAGAAGAGCCGGAGCGGGAGCAGTACTTT. This chain links TRBV20-1 with TRBJ2-7, with 8 nucleotides matching TRBD2. This CDR3 is built from 13 residues. The germline gives CDR1 DFQATT, CDR2 SNEGSKA (reference sequence).

This clonotype qualifies as large. This chain uses TRBV6-5 with TRBJ1-2; no firm D call. Between the trimmed V and J ends, which lost 0 bases and 4 bases, there was a span of 12 bases. There are 15 residues in the CDR3. CDR1 is MNHEY, CDR2 SVGAGI, per germline. The DNA of the CDR3 is TGTGCCAGCAGTTACTCTCAGAGGGCGGCCTATGGCTACACCTTC. This codes for CASSYSQRAAYGYTF.

CDR3 DNA: TGTGCCAGCAGCTTGGAGCGGGCCTGGTACCAAGAGACCCAGTACTTC. It codes for CASSLERAWYQETQYF. The chain has TRBV5-6 and TRBJ2-5, with a tentative D call TRBD2 (6 bases). Germline V lookup: CDR1 SGHDT, CDR2 YYEEEE. Trimming removed 0 bases from V and 0 bases from J, with 12 bases in between. CDR3 size: 16 residues.

This clonotype was found a few times. V gene TRBV27 combines with J gene TRBJ1-4; D not resolved. The ends were cut back, 3 bases at V and 4 bases at J, with 12 bases in the middle. Germline CDR1 and CDR2: MNHEY and SMNVEV (reference sequence). This CDR3 comprises 15 residues. Here the CDR3 reads CASSFKEKVNEKLFF. The CDR3 DNA reads as TGTGCCAGCAGTTTTAAGGAGAAAGTTAATGAAAAACTGTTTTTT.